This T cell receptor beta chain was sequenced for a study of T cell responses to AZD1222 COVID-19 vaccine. As concerns this clone: What it binds is unknown.

Findings and caveats of the study: Spike regions recognized by vaccine-associated CD4 TCRs spanned the protein, led by 160-218 and 743-854.

The table came from immunoSEQ multiplex PCR; TCRdb's copy has only in-frame clones and leaves some out. The data hold roughly 120,000 clones, with around 90% observed a single time. Germline V gene data show CDR1 as MNHEY and CDR2 as SMNVEV (reference sequence). V lost 6 bases, J lost 6 bases, and 12 bases lay in between. CDR3 length equals 13 residues. The chain carries TRBV27 and TRBJ1-5; the D gene is possibly TRBD1 (5 bases). Sample: peripheral blood, taken on day 0 of AZD1222 vaccination. This receptor was taken from an adult in good health. The CDR3 sequence is CASSYLGGQPQHF. DNA of the CDR3: TGTGCCAGCAGCTATCTCGGGGGTCAGCCCCAGCATTTT.